The sequence of this TCR beta chain was determined in a study of T cell changes during pregnancy in multiple sclerosis. Using immunoSEQ multiplex PCR, the repertoire was profiled, and TCRdb retains in-frame clones only, with some absent. In the table there are about 40,000 clones, 85% to 95% of which are singletons. Trimming pared 2 bases from V and 3 bases from J, leaving 17 bases between. CDR1 SGDLS and CDR2 YYNGEE come from the germline V gene. The CDR3 has 16 residues. This material consisted of CD4+ T cells from peripheral blood mononuclear cells, taken in the third trimester of pregnancy. The rearrangement uses TRBV9 and TRBJ1-1, with D perhaps TRBD1 (6 bases). The source of this sequence is a female donor with multiple sclerosis, enrolled in a pregnancy study. CDR3 coding DNA: TGTGCCAGCAGCGTCCACCCACAGGGAGGGTACACTGAAGCTTTCTTT. The encoded protein is CASSVHPQGGYTEAFF.